Following are 6 T cell receptor beta chains from one sample sequenced in a study of monozygotic twins with inflammatory bowel disease. One entry per CDR3 protein, without DNA, is what TCRdb gives after re-calling the 5' RACE reads. Its table lists around 220,000 distinct CDR3 sequences. The sample taken for sequencing was blood. Receptors originate from a human donor with ulcerative colitis or Crohn's disease, or a healthy co-twin of an affected twin (not recorded which).

The chain combines TRBV7-9 with TRBJ2-7; TCRdb calls TRBD1, which cannot be checked without DNA. This CDR3 comprises 14 residues. Germline values: CDR1 SEHNR, CDR2 FQNEAQ (reference sequence). This chain's CDR3 is CASRPWGPPGEQYF.

The genes are TRBV7-3 and TRBJ2-3; TCRdb selects TRBD2, and the lack of DNA leaves this call unchecked. From germline, CDR1 is SGHTA and CDR2 FQGTGA. The CDR3 runs to 18 residues. The CDR3 sequence: CASSLTGTSGGRTDTQYF.

The chain couples TRBV20-1 to TRBJ1-1. Germline V CDR1 and CDR2: DFQATT, SNEGSKA (reference sequence). The CDR3 is 14 residues long. The chain's CDR3 is CSARSAGGNTEAFF.

This sequence joins TRBV20-1 and TRBJ2-7. The CDR3 is 13 amino acids. CDR1 and CDR2 from the germline V gene are DFQATT and SNEGSKA (reference sequence). CDR3 protein: CSARRRELNEQYF.

V is TRBV7-2 and J is TRBJ2-7; TCRdb reports TRBD2, a call that lacks DNA to check it against. Per germline, CDR1 SGHTA and CDR2 FQGNSA. This CDR3 is 17 amino acids long. CDR3 residues: CASSKRAARETRYEQYF.

The chain couples TRBV11-2 to TRBJ1-4; TCRdb lists TRBD1, though no DNA is available to test this call. Germline values: CDR1 SGHAT, CDR2 FQNNGV. The CDR3 is made up of 17 amino acids. The CDR3 is CASSLTGTGTTNEKLFF. The full variable domain, rest sourced from reference TRBV11-2 and TRBJ1-4, is EAGVAQSPRYKIIEKRQSVAFWCNPISGHATLYWYQQILGQGPKLLIQFQNNGVVDDSQLPKDRFSAERLKGVDSTLKIQPAKLEDSAVYLCASSLTGTGTTNEKLFFGSGTQLSVL.